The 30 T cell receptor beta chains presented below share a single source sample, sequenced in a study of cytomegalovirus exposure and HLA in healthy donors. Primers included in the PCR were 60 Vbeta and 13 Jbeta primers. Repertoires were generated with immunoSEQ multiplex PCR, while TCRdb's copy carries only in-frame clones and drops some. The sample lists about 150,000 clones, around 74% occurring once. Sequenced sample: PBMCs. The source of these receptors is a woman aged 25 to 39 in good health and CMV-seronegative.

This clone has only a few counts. The CDR3 sequence is CASSVVGAAGETQYF. The CDR3 DNA reads as TGTGCCAGCAGCGTAGTTGGGGCTGCGGGGGAGACCCAGTACTTC. V and J are TRBV9 and TRBJ2-5; D possibly corresponds to TRBD2 (6 bases). V was cut by 0 bases and J by 5 bases, with 14 bases left in between. The CDR3 covers 15 residues. The germline CDR1 and CDR2 sequences are SGDLS and YYNGEE.

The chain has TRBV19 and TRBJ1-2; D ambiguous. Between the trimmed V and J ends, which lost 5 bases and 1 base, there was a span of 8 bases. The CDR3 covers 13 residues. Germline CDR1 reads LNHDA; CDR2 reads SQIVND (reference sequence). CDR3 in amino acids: CASSDSVNYGYTF. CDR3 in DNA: TGTGCCAGTAGTGATTCAGTTAACTATGGCTACACCTTC.

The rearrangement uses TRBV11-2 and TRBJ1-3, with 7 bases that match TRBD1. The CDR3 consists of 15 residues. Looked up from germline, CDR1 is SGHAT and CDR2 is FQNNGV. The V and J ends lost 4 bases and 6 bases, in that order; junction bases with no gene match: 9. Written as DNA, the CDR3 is TGTGCCAGCAGCTCCCCCCGGGGACAGCTAAACACCATATATTTT. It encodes CASSSPRGQLNTIYF.

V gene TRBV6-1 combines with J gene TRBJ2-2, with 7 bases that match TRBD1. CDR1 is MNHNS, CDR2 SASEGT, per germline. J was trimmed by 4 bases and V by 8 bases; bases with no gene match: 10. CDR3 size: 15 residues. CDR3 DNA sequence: TGTGCCAGCGGGGGATCGGGACAGTTCACCGGGGAGCTGTTTTTT. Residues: CASGGSGQFTGELFF.

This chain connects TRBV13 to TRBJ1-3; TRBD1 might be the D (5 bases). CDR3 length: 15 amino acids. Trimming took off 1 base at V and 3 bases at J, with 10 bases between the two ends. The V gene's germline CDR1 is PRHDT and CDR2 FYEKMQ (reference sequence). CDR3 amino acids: CASSLVAGDGNTIYF. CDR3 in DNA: TGTGCCAGCAGCTTAGTTGCGGGGGATGGAAACACCATATATTTT.

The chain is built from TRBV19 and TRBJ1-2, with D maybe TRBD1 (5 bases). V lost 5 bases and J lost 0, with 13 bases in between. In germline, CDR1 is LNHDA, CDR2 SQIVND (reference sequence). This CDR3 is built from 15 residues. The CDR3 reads CASSPGLATNYGYTF. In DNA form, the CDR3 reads TGTGCCAGTAGTCCGGGACTCGCTACTAACTATGGCTACACCTTC.

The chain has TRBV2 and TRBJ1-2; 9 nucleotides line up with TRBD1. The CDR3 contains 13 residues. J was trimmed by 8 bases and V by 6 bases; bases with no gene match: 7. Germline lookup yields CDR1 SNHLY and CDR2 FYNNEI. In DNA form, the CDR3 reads TGTGCCAGCAGGATACAGGGGGCGGGGGGCTACACCTTC. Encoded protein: CASRIQGAGGYTF.

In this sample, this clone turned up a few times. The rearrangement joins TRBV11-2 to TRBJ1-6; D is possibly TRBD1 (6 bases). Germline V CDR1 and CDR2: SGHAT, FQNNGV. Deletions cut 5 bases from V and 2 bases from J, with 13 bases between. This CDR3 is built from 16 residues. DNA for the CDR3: TGTGCCAGCAGCCTCCAGCAGGGGACCTATAATTCACCCCTCCACTTT. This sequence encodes CASSLQQGTYNSPLHF. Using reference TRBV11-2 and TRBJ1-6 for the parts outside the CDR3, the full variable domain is EAGVAQSPRYKIIEKRQSVAFWCNPISGHATLYWYQQILGQGPKLLIQFQNNGVVDDSQLPKDRFSAERLKGVDSTLKIQPAKLEDSAVYLCASSLQQGTYNSPLHFGNGTRLTVT.

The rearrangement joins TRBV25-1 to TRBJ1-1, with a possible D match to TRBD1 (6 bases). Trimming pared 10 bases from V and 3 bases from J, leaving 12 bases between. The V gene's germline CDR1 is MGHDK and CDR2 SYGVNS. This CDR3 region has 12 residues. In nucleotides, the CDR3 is TGTGCCACGGGACAAGAGGACACTGAAGCTTTCTTT. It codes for CATGQEDTEAFF.

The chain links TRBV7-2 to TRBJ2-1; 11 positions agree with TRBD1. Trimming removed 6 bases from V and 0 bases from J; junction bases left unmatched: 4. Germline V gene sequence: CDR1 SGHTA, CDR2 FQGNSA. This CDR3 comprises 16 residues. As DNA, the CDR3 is TGTGCCAGCAGATTGGGGACAGGGGGCTCCTACAATGAGCAGTTCTTC. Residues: CASRLGTGGSYNEQFF.

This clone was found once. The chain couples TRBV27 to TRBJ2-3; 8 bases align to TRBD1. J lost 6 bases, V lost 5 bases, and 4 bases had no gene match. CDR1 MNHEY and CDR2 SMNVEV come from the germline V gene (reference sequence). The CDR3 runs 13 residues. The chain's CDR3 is CASSKGTGDTQYF. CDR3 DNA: TGTGCCAGCAGTAAAGGGACAGGCGATACGCAGTATTTT.

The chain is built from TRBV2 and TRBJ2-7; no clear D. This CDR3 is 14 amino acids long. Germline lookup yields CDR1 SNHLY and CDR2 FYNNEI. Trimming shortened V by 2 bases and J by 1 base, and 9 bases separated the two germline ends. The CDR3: CASSELGSSYEQYF. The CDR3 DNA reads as TGTGCCAGCAGTGAATTGGGCAGTTCCTACGAGCAGTACTTC. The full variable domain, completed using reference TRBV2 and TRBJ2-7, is EPEVTQTPSHQVTQMGQEVILRCVPISNHLYFYWYRQILGQKVEFLVSFYNNEISEKSEIFDDQFSVERPDGSNFTLKIRSTKLEDSAMYFCASSELGSSYEQYFGPGTRLTVT.

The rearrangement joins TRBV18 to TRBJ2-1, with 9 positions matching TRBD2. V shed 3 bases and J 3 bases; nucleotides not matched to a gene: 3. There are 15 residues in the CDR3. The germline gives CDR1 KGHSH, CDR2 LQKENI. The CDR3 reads CASSPAAGGYNEQFF. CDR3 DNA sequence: TGTGCCAGCTCACCCGCAGCGGGGGGCTACAATGAGCAGTTCTTC.

The CDR3 DNA reads as TGTGCCAGCAGCTTGGGACTAGCGGGGGGCCAAGAGACCCAGTACTTC. It encodes CASSLGLAGGQETQYF. V and J are TRBV5-4 and TRBJ2-5; 13 nucleotides line up with TRBD2. Germline CDR1 is SGHNT and CDR2 is YYREEE (reference sequence). Losses at the gene ends were 0 bases for V and 1 base for J; bases not matched to a gene: 0. The CDR3 totals 16 residues.

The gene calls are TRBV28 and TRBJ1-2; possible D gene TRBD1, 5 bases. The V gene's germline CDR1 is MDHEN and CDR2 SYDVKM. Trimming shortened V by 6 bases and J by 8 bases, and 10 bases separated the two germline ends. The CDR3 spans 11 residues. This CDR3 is CASSPRGGYTF. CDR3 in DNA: TGTGCCAGCAGCCCCCGGGGGGGCTACACCTTC.

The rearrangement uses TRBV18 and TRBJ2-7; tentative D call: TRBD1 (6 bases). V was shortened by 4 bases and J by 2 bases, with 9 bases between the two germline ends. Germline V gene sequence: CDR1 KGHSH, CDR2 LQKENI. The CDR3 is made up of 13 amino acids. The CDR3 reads CASSQGDTYEQYF. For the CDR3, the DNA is TGTGCCAGCTCACAGGGGGATACCTACGAGCAGTACTTC.

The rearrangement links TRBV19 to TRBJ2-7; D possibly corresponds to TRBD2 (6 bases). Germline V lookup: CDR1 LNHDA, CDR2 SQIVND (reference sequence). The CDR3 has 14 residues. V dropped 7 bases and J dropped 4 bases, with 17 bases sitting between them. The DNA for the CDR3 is TGTGCCAGTACCCTCCAAGCGGGCCCATACGAGCAGTACTTC. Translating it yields CASTLQAGPYEQYF.

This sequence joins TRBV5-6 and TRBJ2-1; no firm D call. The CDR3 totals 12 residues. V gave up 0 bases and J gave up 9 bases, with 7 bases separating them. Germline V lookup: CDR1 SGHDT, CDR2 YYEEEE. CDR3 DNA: TGTGCCAGCAGCTTGGTCTCCGGTGAGCAGTTCTTC. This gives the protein CASSLVSGEQFF.

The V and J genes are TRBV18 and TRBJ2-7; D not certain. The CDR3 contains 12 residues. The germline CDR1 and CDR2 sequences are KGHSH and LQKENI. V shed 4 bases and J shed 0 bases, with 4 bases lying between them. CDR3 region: CASSQLSYEQYF. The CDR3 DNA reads TGTGCCAGCTCACAACTCTCCTACGAGCAGTACTTC.

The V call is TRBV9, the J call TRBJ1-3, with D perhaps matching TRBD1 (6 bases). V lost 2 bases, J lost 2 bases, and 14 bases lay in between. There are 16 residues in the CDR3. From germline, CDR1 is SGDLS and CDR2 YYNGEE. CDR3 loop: CASSVAPGVAGNTIYF. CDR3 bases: TGTGCCAGCAGCGTGGCCCCAGGGGTGGCTGGAAACACCATATATTTT.

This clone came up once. Here the CDR3 reads CASSLGAGLDTEAFF. The CDR3 DNA reads TGTGCCAGCAGCTTAGGGGCAGGGCTGGACACTGAAGCTTTCTTT. The chain joins TRBV7-2 to TRBJ1-1, with a tentative D call TRBD1 (5 bases). The CDR3 length is 15 residues. CDR1 and CDR2 from the germline V gene are SGHTA and FQGNSA. V was trimmed by 1 base and J by 3 bases, leaving 12 bases between them.

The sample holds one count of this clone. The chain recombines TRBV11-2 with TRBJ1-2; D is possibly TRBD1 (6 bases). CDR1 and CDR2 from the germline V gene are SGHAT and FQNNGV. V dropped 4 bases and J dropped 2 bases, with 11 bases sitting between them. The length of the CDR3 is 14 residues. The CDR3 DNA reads TGTGCCAGCAGCTCTCAGGACAGCAACTATGGCTACACCTTC. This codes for CASSSQDSNYGYTF.

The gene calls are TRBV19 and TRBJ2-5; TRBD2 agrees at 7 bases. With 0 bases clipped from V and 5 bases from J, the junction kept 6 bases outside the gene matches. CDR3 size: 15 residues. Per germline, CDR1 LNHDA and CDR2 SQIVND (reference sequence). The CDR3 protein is CASSIEGLADETQYF. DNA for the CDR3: TGTGCCAGTAGTATAGAAGGGCTAGCGGACGAGACCCAGTACTTC.

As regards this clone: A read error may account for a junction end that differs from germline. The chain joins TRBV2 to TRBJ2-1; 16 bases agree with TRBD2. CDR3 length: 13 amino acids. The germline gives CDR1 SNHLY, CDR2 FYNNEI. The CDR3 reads CASMGTSGGAVVF. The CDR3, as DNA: TGTGCCAGCATGGGGACTAGCGGGGGGGCAGTCGTCTTC. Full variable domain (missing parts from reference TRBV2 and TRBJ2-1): EPEVTQTPSHQVTQMGQEVILRCVPISNHLYFYWYRQILGQKVEFLVSFYNNEISEKSEIFDDQFSVERPDGSNFTLKIRSTKLEDSAMYFCASMGTSGGAVVFGPGTRLTVL.

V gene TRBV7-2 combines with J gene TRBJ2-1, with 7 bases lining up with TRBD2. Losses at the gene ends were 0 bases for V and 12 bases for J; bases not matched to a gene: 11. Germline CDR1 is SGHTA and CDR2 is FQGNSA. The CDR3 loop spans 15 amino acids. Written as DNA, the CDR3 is TGTGCCAGCAGCTTAGCCGGGAGGATAGTAGCAGGGCAGTTCTTC. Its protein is CASSLAGRIVAGQFF.

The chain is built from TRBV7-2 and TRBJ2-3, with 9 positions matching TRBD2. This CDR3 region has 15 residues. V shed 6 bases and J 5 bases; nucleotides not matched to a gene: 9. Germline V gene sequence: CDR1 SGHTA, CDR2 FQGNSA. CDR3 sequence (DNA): TGTGCCAGCAGTCTAAAAGCGGGGGGCATAGATACGCAGTATTTT. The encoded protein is CASSLKAGGIDTQYF.

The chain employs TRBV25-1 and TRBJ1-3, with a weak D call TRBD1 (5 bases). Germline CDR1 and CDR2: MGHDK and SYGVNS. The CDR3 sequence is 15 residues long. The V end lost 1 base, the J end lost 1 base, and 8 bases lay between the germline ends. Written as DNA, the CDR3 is TGTGCCAGCAGTGAATTTCGGGGGTCTGGAAACACCATATATTTT. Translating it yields CASSEFRGSGNTIYF. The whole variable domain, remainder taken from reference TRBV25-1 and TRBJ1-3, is EADIYQTPRYLVIGTGKKITLECSQTMGHDKMYWYQQDPGMELHLIHYSYGVNSTEKGDLSSESTVSRIRTEHFPLTLESARPSHTSQYLCASSEFRGSGNTIYFGEGSWLTVV.

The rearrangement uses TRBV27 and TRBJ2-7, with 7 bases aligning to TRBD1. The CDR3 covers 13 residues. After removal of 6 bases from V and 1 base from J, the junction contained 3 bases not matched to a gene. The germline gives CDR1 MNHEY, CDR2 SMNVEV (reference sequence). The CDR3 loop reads CASRGDRSYEQYF. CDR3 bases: TGTGCCAGCAGAGGGGACAGATCCTACGAGCAGTACTTC.

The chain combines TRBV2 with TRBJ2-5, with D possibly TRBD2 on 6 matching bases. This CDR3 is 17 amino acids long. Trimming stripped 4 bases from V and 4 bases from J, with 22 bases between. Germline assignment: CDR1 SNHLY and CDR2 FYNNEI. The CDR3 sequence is CASSGVVGGSGVETQYF. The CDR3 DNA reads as TGTGCCAGCAGTGGGGTCGTAGGAGGGAGTGGGGTAGAGACCCAGTACTTC.

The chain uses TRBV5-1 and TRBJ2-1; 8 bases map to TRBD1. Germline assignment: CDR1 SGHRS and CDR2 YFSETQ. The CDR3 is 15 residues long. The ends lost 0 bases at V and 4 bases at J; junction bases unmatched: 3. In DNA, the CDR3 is TGCGCCAGCAGCTTGGCAGGGGGCGAATACAATGAGCAGTTCTTC. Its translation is CASSLAGGEYNEQFF.